This entry is about one T cell receptor beta chain. Antigen: not known. Primers: 60 Vbeta forward and 13 Jbeta reverse. Measured with immunoSEQ multiplex PCR; TCRdb has only the in-frame clones, and not every one. Of 130,000 to 150,000 clones in the sample, approximately 80% were seen once. This record belongs to a study of cytomegalovirus exposure and HLA in healthy donors. General observations from the study: Earlier findings revealed that most TCR beta V segments proved productive either about 87% or about 30% of the time. In vitro assays verified that three CMV-associated chains recognized CMV antigens specifically.

The CDR3 sequence is 16 residues long. Germline V gives CDR1 MNHEY, CDR2 SMNVEV (reference sequence). With 5 bases removed from V and 6 bases from J, the gap between germline ends came to 23 bases. This receptor was obtained from a woman aged 55-70 years in good health and CMV-seropositive. Sequenced: PBMCs. The J gene is TRBJ2-7, the V gene TRBV27, with a tentative D call TRBD2 (6 bases). This CDR3 is CASSKSGTHVMSEQYF. The CDR3 DNA is TGTGCCAGCAGTAAATCCGGGACTCACGTAATGTCCGAGCAGTACTTC.